A selection of T cell receptor beta chains follows, all from one sample in a study of OX40 agonist ivuxolimab in advanced cancers. The repertoire was sequenced with immunoSEQ multiplex PCR; TCRdb's copy has only in-frame clones and lacks some. The sample lists some 85,000 clones; 70% to 90% were seen once. The sequenced sample was CD4+ or CD8+ T cells sorted from blood, obtained in a trial of the OX40 agonist ivuxolimab. The receptors originated from an adult with an advanced solid tumor such as melanoma, head and neck, liver or kidney cancer. Both conserved end residues are trimmed from each CDR3.

TRBV5-6,ASSPLTSGVNEQF
TRBV5-4,ASSPRAGAAYNEQF
TRBV19,ASSIQGDQPQH
TRBV7-2,ASSLGVPGAAQH
TRBV9,ASSASSGLTDTQY
TRBV11-2,ASSLALGLAGSGVF
TRBV19,ASSFRLAEDEQF
TRBV10-3,AISATSASSYNEQF
TRBV9,ASSAGQGAFSYEQY
TRBV4-1,ASSQAGTGQSTNEKLF
TRBV6-5,ASRVGTGGYT
TRBV19,ASSIDRARSSMNTEAF
TRBV6-5,ASTFPGGRNEQF
TRBV28,ASHKSNYGYT
TRBV29-1,SEAGEADTQY
TRBV25-1,ASSELGEAF
TRBV30,AWSVGGSQPQH
TRBV5-1,ASSLAIATGELF
TRBV7-9,ASSLGGTYSDEAF
TRBV5-1,ASSLVGIQETQY
TRBV19,ASSIDRGIFTDTQY
TRBV29-1,SVERGIGGNEQY
TRBV29-1,SATGTGSSNEKLF
TRBV10-2,ASSEELAGRETQY
TRBV6-6,ASSYQERYEQY
TRBV7-3,ASSLSGEASGELF
TRBV5-1,ASSPGTGRANVLT
TRBV28,ASKKLHGEAF
TRBV5-1,ASSLAPVSSGNTIY
TRBV5-4,ASSTPGGLVNTEAF
TRBV27,ASSPRVASNQPQH
TRBV27,ASQGVGYEQY
TRBV10-3,AISESLSGGPGEQY
TRBV7-7,ASSLVSGQGNTGELF
TRBV6-1,ASSYIREQY
TRBV21-1,ASSKNWDVRYTGELF
TRBV7-8,ASSGFSLADSSYNEQF
TRBV5-4,ASRPGGTSGIRETQY